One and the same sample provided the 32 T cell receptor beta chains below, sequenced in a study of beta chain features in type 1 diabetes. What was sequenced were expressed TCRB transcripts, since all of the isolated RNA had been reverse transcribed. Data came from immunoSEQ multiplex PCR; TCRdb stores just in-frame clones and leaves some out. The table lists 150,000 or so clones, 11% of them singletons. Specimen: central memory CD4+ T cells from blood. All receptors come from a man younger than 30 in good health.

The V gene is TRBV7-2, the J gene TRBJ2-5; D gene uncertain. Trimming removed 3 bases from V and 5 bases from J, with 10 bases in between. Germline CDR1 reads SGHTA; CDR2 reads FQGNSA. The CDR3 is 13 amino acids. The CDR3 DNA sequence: TGTGCCAGCAGCTTGTCCGCCGGGGAGACCCAGTACTTC. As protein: CASSLSAGETQYF.

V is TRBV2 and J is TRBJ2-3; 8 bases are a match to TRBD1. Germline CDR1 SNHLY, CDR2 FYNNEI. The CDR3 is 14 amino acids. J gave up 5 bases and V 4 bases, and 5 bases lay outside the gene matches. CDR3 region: CASSAQGVEDTQYF. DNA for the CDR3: TGTGCCAGCAGTGCACAGGGGGTGGAAGATACGCAGTATTTT.

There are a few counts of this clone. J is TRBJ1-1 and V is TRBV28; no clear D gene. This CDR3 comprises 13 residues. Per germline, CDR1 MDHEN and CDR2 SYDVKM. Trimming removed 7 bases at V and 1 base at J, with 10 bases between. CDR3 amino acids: CASNPNQNTEAFF. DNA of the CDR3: TGTGCCAGCAACCCAAACCAGAACACTGAAGCTTTCTTT.

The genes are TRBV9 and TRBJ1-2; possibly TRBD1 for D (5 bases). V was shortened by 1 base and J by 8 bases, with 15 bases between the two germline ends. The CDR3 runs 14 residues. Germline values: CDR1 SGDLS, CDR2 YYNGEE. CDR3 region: CASSVIQGPGGYTF. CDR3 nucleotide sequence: TGTGCCAGCAGCGTAATTCAGGGCCCGGGGGGCTACACCTTC.

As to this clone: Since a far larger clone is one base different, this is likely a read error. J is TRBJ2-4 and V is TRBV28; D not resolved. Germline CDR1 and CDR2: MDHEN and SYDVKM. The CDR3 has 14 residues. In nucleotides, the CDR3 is TGTGCCAGCAGATTATCCCCTACCAAAAACATTCAGTACTTC. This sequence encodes CASRLSPTKNIQYF.

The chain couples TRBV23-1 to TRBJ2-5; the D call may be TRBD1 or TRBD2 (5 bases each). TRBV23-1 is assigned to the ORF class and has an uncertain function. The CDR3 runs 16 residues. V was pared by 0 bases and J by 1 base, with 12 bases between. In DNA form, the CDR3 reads TGCGCCAGCAGTCAATCGGGACGGCCTGTCCAAGAGACCCAGTACTTC. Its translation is CASSQSGRPVQETQYF.

The DNA for the CDR3 is TGTGCCAGCAGCCCATTTGGACTAGCGAGAAGCACAGATACGCAGTATTTT. It is translated as CASSPFGLARSTDTQYF. The chain combines TRBV9 with TRBJ2-3; 9 bases are shared with TRBD2. V lost 4 bases and J lost 0; bases outside the gene matches: 9. This CDR3 is built from 17 residues. The germline gives CDR1 SGDLS, CDR2 YYNGEE.

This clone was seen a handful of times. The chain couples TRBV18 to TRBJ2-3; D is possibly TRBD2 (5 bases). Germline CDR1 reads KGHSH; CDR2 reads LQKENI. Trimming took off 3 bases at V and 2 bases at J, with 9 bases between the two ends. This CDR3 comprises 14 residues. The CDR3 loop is CASSPAGVTDTQYF. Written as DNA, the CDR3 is TGTGCCAGCTCACCCGCCGGGGTCACAGATACGCAGTATTTT. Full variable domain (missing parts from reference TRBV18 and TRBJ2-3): NAGVMQNPRHLVRRRGQEARLRCSPMKGHSHVYWYRQLPEEGLKFMVYLQKENIIDESGMPKERFSAEFPKEGPSILRIQQVVRGDSAAYFCASSPAGVTDTQYFGPGTRLTVL.

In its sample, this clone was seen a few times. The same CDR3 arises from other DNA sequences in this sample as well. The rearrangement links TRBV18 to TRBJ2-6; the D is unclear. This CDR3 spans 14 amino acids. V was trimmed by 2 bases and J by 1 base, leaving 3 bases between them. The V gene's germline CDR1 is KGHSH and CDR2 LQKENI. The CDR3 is CASSPSSGANVLTF. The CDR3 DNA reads TGTGCCAGCTCACCATCTTCTGGGGCCAACGTCCTGACTTTC.

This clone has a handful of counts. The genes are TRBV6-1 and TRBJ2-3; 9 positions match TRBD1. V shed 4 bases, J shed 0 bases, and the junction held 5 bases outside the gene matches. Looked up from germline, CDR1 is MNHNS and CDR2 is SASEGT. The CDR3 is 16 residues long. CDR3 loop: CASSVGTGLSTDTQYF. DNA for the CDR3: TGTGCCAGCAGTGTGGGGACAGGGCTTAGCACAGATACGCAGTATTTT.

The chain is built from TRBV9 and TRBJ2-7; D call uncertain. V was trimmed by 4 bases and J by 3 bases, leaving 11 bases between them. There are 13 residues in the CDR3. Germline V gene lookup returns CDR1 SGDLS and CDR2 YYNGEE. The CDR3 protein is CASSPRLNYEQYF. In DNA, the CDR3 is TGTGCCAGCAGCCCCAGACTTAACTACGAGCAGTACTTC.

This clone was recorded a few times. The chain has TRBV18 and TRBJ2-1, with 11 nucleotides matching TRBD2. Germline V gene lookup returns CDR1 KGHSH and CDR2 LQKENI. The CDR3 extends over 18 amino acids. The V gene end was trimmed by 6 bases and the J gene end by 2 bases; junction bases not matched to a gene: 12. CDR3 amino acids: CASSPDRVTSGAYNEQFF. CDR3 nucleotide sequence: TGTGCCAGCTCGCCGGACAGGGTGACTAGCGGGGCCTACAATGAGCAGTTCTTC.

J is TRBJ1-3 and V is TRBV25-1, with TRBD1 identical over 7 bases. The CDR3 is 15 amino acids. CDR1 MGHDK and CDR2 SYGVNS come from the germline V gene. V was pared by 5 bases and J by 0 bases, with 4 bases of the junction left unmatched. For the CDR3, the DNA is TGTGCCAGCAGTTTGGAGGGGGCCTCTGGAAACACCATATATTTT. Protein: CASSLEGASGNTIYF.

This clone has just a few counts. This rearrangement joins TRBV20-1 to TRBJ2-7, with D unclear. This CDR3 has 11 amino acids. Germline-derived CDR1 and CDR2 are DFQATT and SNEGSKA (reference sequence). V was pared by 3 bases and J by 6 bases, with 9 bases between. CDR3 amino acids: CSASRSLEQYF. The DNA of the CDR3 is TGCAGTGCTAGCAGGTCCCTCGAGCAGTACTTC.

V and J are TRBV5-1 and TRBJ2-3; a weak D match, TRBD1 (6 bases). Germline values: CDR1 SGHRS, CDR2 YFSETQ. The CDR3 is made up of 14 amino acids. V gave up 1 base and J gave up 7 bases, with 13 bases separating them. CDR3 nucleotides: TGCGCCAGCAGCTTGAACAGGGTTGGGAATACGCAGTATTTT. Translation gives CASSLNRVGNTQYF. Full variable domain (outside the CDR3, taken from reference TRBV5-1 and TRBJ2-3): KAGVTQTPRYLIKTRGQQVTLSCSPISGHRSVSWYQQTPGQGLQFLFEYFSETQRNKGNFPGRFSGRQFSNSRSEMNVSTLELGDSALYLCASSLNRVGNTQYFGPGTRLTVL.

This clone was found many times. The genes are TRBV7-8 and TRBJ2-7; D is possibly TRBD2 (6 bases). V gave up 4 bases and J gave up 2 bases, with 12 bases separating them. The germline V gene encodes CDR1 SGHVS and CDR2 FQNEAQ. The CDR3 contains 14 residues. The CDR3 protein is CASSSRDSAYEQYF. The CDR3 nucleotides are TGTGCCAGCAGCTCGCGGGACTCAGCCTACGAGCAGTACTTC.

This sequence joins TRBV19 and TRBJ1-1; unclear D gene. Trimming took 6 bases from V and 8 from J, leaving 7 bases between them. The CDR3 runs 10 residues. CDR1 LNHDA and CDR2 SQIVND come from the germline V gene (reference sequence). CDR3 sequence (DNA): TGTGCCAGTAGAGCAGAGGAAGCTTTCTTT. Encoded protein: CASRAEEAFF.

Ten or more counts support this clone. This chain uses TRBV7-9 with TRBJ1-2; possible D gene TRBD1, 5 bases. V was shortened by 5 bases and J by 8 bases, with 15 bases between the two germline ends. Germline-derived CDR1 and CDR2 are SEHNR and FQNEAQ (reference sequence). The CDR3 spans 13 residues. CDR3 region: CASSPAGAKGYTF. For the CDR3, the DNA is TGTGCCAGCAGCCCGGCCGGGGCAAAGGGCTACACCTTC.

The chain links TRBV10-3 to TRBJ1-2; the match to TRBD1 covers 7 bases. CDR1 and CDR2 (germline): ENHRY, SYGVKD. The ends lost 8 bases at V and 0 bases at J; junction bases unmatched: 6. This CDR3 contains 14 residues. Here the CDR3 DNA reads TGTGCCATCGGGGACAGTTCAGCTAACTATGGCTACACCTTC. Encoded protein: CAIGDSSANYGYTF.

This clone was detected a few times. The CDR3 DNA reads as TGTGCCAGCAGGCAGACTAGATCCGGGGAGCTGTTTTTT. Its translation is CASRQTRSGELFF. The chain recombines TRBV14 with TRBJ2-2; D is perhaps TRBD2 (6 bases). In germline, CDR1 is SGHDN, CDR2 FVKESK. CDR3 length: 13 amino acids. Trimming took off 6 bases at V and 6 bases at J, with 11 bases between the two ends. The entire variable domain, with the rest obtained from reference TRBV14 and TRBJ2-2, is as follows: EAGVTQFPSHSVIEKGQTVTLRCDPISGHDNLYWYRRVMGKEIKFLLHFVKESKQDESGMPNNRFLAERTGGTYSTLKVQPAELEDSGVYFCASRQTRSGELFFGEGSRLTVL.

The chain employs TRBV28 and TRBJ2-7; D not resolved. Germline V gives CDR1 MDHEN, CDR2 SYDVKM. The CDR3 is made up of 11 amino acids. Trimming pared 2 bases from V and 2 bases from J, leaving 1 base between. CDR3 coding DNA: TGTGCCAGCAGTTTAGCCTACGAGCAGTACTTC. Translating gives CASSLAYEQYF.

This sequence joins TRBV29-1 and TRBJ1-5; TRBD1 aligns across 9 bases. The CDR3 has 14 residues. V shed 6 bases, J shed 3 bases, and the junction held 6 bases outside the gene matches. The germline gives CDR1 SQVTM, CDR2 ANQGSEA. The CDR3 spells CSVAGQGVNQPQHF. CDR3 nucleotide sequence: TGCAGCGTCGCGGGACAGGGTGTCAATCAGCCCCAGCATTTT.

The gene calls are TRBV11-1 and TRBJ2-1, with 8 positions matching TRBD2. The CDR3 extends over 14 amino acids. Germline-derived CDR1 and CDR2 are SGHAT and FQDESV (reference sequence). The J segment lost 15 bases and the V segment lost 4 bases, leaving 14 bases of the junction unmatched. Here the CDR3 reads CASSSKSRGGSRFF. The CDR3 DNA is TGTGCCAGCAGCTCAAAAAGTCGGGGGGGGAGTCGGTTCTTC.

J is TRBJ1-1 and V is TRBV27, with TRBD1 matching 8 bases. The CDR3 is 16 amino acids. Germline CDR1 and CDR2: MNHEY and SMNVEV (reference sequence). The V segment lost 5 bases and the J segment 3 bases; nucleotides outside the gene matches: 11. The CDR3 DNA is TGTGCCAGCAGTACCCGGACAGGGACCCTCGACACTGAAGCTTTCTTT. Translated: CASSTRTGTLDTEAFF.

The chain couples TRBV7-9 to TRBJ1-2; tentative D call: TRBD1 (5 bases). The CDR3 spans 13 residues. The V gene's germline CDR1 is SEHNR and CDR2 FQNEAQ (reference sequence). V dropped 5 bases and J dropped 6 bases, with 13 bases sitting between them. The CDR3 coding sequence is TGTGCCAGCAGCCGAGGCCGGGACCATGGCTACACCTTC. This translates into CASSRGRDHGYTF. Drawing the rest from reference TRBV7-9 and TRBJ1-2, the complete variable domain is DTGVSQNPRHKITKRGQNVTFRCDPISEHNRLYWYRQTLGQGPEFLTYFQNEAQLEKSRLLSDRFSAERPKGSFSTLEIQRTEQGDSAMYLCASSRGRDHGYTFGSGTRLTVV.

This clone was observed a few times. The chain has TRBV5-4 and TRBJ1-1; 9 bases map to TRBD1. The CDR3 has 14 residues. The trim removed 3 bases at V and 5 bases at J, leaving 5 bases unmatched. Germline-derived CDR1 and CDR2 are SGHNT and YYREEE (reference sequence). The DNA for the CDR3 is TGTGCCAGCAGCTATGGGACAGGGAGGACTGAAGCTTTCTTT. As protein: CASSYGTGRTEAFF.

CDR3 nucleotide sequence: TGTGCCAGCAGCTTGCAGGCAGCTGCTAACTATGGCTACACCTTC. This translates into CASSLQAAANYGYTF. The gene calls are TRBV5-4 and TRBJ1-2; D is undetermined. CDR3 size: 15 residues. Trimming removed 1 base at V and 0 bases at J, with 10 bases between. Germline CDR1 is SGHNT and CDR2 is YYREEE (reference sequence).

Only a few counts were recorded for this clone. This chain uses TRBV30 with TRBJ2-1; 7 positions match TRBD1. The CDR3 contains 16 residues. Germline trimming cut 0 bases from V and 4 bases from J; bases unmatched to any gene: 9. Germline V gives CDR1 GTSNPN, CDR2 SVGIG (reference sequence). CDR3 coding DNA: TGTGCCTGGAGTGTACGGGGACAGCGGCTATACAATGAGCAGTTCTTC. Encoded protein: CAWSVRGQRLYNEQFF.

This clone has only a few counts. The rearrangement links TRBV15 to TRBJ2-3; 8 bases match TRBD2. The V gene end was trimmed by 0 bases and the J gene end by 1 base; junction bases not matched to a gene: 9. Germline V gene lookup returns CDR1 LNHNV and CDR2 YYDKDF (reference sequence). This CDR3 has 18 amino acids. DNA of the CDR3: TGTGCCACCAGCAGAGATCGGTACGGGAGGGCCGGCACAGATACGCAGTATTTT. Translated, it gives CATSRDRYGRAGTDTQYF.

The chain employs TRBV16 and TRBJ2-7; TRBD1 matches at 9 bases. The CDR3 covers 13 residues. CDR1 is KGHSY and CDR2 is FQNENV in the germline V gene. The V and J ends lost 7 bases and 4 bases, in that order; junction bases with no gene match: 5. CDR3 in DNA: TGTGCCAGCAAAGGGACAGGGTTTTACGAGCAGTACTTC. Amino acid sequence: CASKGTGFYEQYF.

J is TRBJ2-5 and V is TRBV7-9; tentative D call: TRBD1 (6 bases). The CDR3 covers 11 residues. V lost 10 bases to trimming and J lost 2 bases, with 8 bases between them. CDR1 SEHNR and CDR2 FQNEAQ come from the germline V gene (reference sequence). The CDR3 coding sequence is TGTGCCATCGGACAGCAAGAGACCCAGTACTTC. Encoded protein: CAIGQQETQYF.

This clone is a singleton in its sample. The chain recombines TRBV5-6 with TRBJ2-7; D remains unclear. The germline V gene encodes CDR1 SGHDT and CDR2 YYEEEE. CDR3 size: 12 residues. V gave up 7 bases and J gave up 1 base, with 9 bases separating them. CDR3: CASSTESYEQYF. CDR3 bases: TGTGCCAGCTCTACAGAGTCCTACGAGCAGTACTTC. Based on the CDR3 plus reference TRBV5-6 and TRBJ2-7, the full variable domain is DAGVTQSPTHLIKTRGQQVTLRCSPKSGHDTVSWYQQALGQGPQFIFQYYEEEERQRGNFPDRFSGHQFPNYSSELNVNALLLGDSALYLCASSTESYEQYFGPGTRLTVT.